This entry lists 25 T cell receptor beta chains sequenced from one sample in a study of identical twins. Using its own MiXCR run on the 5' RACE reads, TCRdb lists one record per CDR3 protein. The table includes 550,000 to 700,000 distinct CDR3 sequences, around 20% detected once. This sample was also put to use in a study of T cells expressing NK-cell markers.

Source material: PBMCs. These receptors all stem from a woman younger than 35 in good health.

The chain couples TRBV5-1 to TRBJ2-1; D is perhaps TRBD1 (6 bases). The germline CDR1 and CDR2 sequences are SGHRS and YFSETQ. Trimming cost V 4 bases and J 4 bases, with 21 bases left between them. The CDR3 is 17 residues long. The DNA of the CDR3 is TGCGCCAGCAGCCCCCTCCCTGGGCCAGGGGCTTACAATGAGCAGTTCTTC. Its translation is CASSPLPGPGAYNEQFF.

This clonotype was counted ten times or more. The gene calls are TRBV3-1 and TRBJ1-1, with D uncertain. Germline lookup yields CDR1 LGHDT and CDR2 YNNKEL (reference sequence). The ends were cut back, 3 bases at V and 5 bases at J, with 10 bases in the middle. This CDR3 contains 13 residues. The CDR3 protein is CASSHREGTEAFF. CDR3 coding DNA: TGTGCCAGCAGCCACCGGGAAGGGACTGAAGCTTTCTTT.

This clonotype was seen a handful of times. The chain carries TRBV29-1 and TRBJ1-1; D might be TRBD1 (5 bases). Germline V gene data show CDR1 as SQVTM and CDR2 as ANQGSEA. The CDR3 is made up of 12 amino acids. Trimming took off 4 bases at V and 7 bases at J, with 13 bases between the two ends. The CDR3 region has the DNA TGCAGCGTTGCCGACAGACCAGGTGAAGCTTTCTTT. Translated: CSVADRPGEAFF.

This clonotype was observed many times. This chain uses TRBV6-1 with TRBJ2-7; D gene uncertain. Germline assignment: CDR1 MNHNS and CDR2 SASEGT. V was pared by 2 bases and J by 2 bases, with 7 bases between. This CDR3 contains 13 residues. CDR3 sequence: CASSELWAYEQYF. The CDR3 DNA follows: TGTGCCAGCAGTGAATTGTGGGCCTACGAGCAGTACTTC.

The sample holds a few counts of this clonotype. This chain connects TRBV7-2 to TRBJ2-3; no definite D call. The V end was cut by 4 bases, the J end by 7 bases, with 6 bases between. Germline CDR1 is SGHTA and CDR2 is FQGNSA. The CDR3 length is 11 residues. CDR3: CASSWYNTQYF. The CDR3 DNA is TGTGCCAGCAGCTGGTACAATACGCAGTATTTT. The whole variable domain, filled in from reference TRBV7-2 and TRBJ2-3, reads GAGVSQSPSNKVTEKGKDVELRCDPISGHTALYWYRQSLGQGLEFLIYFQGNSAPDKSGLPSDRFSAERTGGSVSTLTIQRTQQEDSAVYLCASSWYNTQYFGPGTRLTVL.

This clonotype was detected a few times. The chain has TRBV29-1 and TRBJ2-7, with TRBD2 matching 7 bases. The CDR3 has 12 amino acids. Per germline, CDR1 SQVTM and CDR2 ANQGSEA. The V and J ends lost 4 bases and 9 bases, in that order; junction bases with no gene match: 9. CDR3 nucleotides: TGCAGCGTTGTAAGCGGGGACCACTTGCAGTACTTC. Amino acid sequence: CSVVSGDHLQYF.

As concerns this clonotype: Being one base from a much bigger clone, this may be a read error. The rearrangement joins TRBV14 to TRBJ2-1; a possible D gene is TRBD2 (6 bases). Trimming removed 4 bases from V and 7 bases from J, with 23 bases in between. Germline V gene data show CDR1 as SGHDN and CDR2 as FVKESK. CDR3 length: 17 residues. Here the CDR3 DNA reads TGTGCCAGCAGCCCTCTGGTAGCGGTTATGTTTCGGAATGAGCAGTTCTTC. Its translation is CASSPLVAVMFRNEQFF. The full variable domain, in which reference TRBV14 and TRBJ2-1 provide the parts outside the CDR3, is EAGVTQFPSHSVIEKGQTVTLRCDPISGHDNLYWYRRVMGKEIKFLLHFVKESKQDESGMPNNRFLAERTGGTYSTLKVQPAELEDSGVYFCASSPLVAVMFRNEQFFGPGTRLTVL.

The CDR3 protein is CASSLLQGTGELFF. The CDR3 region has the DNA TGTGCCAGCAGTTTATTACAGGGGACCGGGGAGCTGTTTTTT. This chain uses TRBV6-5 with TRBJ2-2, with 7 positions matching TRBD1. The germline V gene has CDR1 MNHEY and CDR2 SVGAGI. The CDR3 contains 14 residues. Trimming removed 4 bases from V and 5 bases from J; junction bases left unmatched: 4.

The chain recombines TRBV21-1 with TRBJ2-5; TRBD2 is taken as the D call from the table, unchecked against the DNA. TRBV21-1 is reported as a pseudogene. CDR3 length: 13 amino acids. CDR3 in amino acids: CASSTDCQETQYF. The CDR3 coding sequence is TGTGCCAGCAGCACGGACTGTCAAGAGACCCAGTACTTC.

This sequence joins TRBV29-1 and TRBJ1-1, with D perhaps TRBD1 (6 bases). Trimming took off 7 bases at V and 3 bases at J, with 12 bases between the two ends. CDR1 and CDR2 from the germline V gene are SQVTM and ANQGSEA. This CDR3 comprises 12 residues. The CDR3 DNA sequence: TGCAGCGGCGAAGGGGGGGACACTGAAGCTTTCTTT. Protein sequence: CSGEGGDTEAFF.

J is TRBJ2-3 and V is TRBV3-1, with D unresolved. V dropped 2 bases and J dropped 5 bases, with 8 bases sitting between them. From germline, CDR1 is LGHDT and CDR2 YNNKEL (reference sequence). The length of the CDR3 is 13 residues. This chain's CDR3 is CASSQLVGDTQYF. The CDR3 nucleotides are TGTGCCAGCAGCCAACTAGTGGGAGATACGCAGTATTTT.

This clonotype was found many times. The chain is built from TRBV27 and TRBJ2-3; 8 nucleotides match TRBD2. Germline assignment: CDR1 MNHEY and CDR2 SMNVEV (reference sequence). V dropped 6 bases and J dropped 3; count of bases not matched to a gene: 5. The CDR3 length is 14 residues. The CDR3 nucleotides are TGTGCCAGCAGGAGCGGGAGTAGGACAGATACGCAGTATTTT. Amino acids: CASRSGSRTDTQYF.

In this sample, this clonotype turned up many times. The chain recombines TRBV5-6 with TRBJ2-3, with TRBD2 matching 9 bases. Germline CDR1 is SGHDT and CDR2 is YYEEEE. J lost 3 bases, V lost 2 bases, and 10 bases had no gene match. The length of the CDR3 is 17 residues. CDR3 sequence: CASSLMLAGARTDTQYF. The CDR3, as DNA: TGTGCCAGCAGCTTAATGTTAGCGGGAGCGAGAACAGATACGCAGTATTTT.

V and J are TRBV7-2 and TRBJ2-1; 7 bases match TRBD1. With V trimmed by 5 bases and J by 4 bases, 11 bases remained unmatched. CDR3 length equals 16 residues. CDR1 and CDR2 from the germline V gene are SGHTA and FQGNSA. CDR3 residues: CASSPRFLGQYNEQFF. CDR3 DNA sequence: TGTGCCAGCAGCCCCAGATTCTTGGGACAGTACAATGAGCAGTTCTTC.

The chain combines TRBV20-1 with TRBJ2-7, with 7 bases fitting TRBD2. V shed 0 bases, J shed 2 bases, and the junction held 7 bases outside the gene matches. The CDR3 has 15 amino acids. Germline lookup yields CDR1 DFQATT and CDR2 SNEGSKA (reference sequence). CDR3 amino acids: CSARDLDGRTYEQYF. For the CDR3, the DNA is TGCAGTGCTAGAGATTTGGACGGGAGGACCTACGAGCAGTACTTC.

This clonotype was detected many times. The rearrangement uses TRBV19 and TRBJ1-2; tentative D call: TRBD1 (6 bases). Trimming took 8 bases from V and 8 from J, leaving 18 bases between them. Germline CDR1 is LNHDA and CDR2 is SQIVND (reference sequence). The length of the CDR3 is 13 residues. The CDR3 nucleotides read TGTGCCAGTTTTTCAGGGGCGATGTGGGGCTACACCTTC. It specifies CASFSGAMWGYTF.

This clonotype turned up a few times. The gene calls are TRBV18 and TRBJ1-1; tentative D call: TRBD1 (6 bases). The CDR3 totals 15 residues. Trimming stripped 3 bases from V and 4 bases from J, with 15 bases between. Per the germline V gene, CDR1 is KGHSH and CDR2 is LQKENI. CDR3 amino acids: CASSPPQGRGTEAFF. The DNA for the CDR3 is TGTGCCAGCTCACCGCCCCAGGGGCGAGGCACTGAAGCTTTCTTT.

This clonotype was seen repeatedly, ten times or more. The V call is TRBV9, the J call TRBJ2-7; 8 bases are a match to TRBD1. V shed 0 bases and J 7 bases; nucleotides not matched to a gene: 6. Germline assignment: CDR1 SGDLS and CDR2 YYNGEE. This CDR3 comprises 14 residues. The DNA of the CDR3 is TGTGCCAGCAGCGTAGGACAGGGGTCAGAGGAGCAGTACTTC. The encoded protein is CASSVGQGSEEQYF.

This clonotype has just a few counts. This rearrangement joins TRBV6-1 to TRBJ1-5, with TRBD1 matching over 7 bases. J gave up 7 bases and V 6 bases, and 12 bases lay outside the gene matches. The CDR3 is 15 amino acids. Germline assignment: CDR1 MNHNS and CDR2 SASEGT. CDR3 region: CASSRGTAFGQPQHF. As DNA, the CDR3 is TGTGCCAGCAGCCGCGGGACAGCGTTTGGGCAGCCCCAGCATTTT.

This clonotype was detected only once. The chain carries TRBV29-1 and TRBJ2-2, with 9 bases identical to TRBD2. Losses at the gene ends were 1 base for V and 2 bases for J; bases not matched to a gene: 5. Germline V lookup: CDR1 SQVTM, CDR2 ANQGSEA. The CDR3 spans 16 residues. CDR3 DNA sequence: TGCAGCGTTGAAGGGTTTAGCGGGAGTAACACCGGGGAGCTGTTTTTT. This gives the protein CSVEGFSGSNTGELFF.

There are a few counts of this clonotype. The chain joins TRBV12-3 or TRBV12-4 to TRBJ2-1; 9 bases map to TRBD2. This CDR3 is 16 amino acids long. Losses at the gene ends were 7 bases for V and 0 bases for J; bases not matched to a gene: 7. The CDR3 reads CASITSGWISYNEQFF. In nucleotides, the CDR3 is TGTGCCAGCATAACTAGCGGGTGGATCTCCTACAATGAGCAGTTCTTC.

The rearrangement uses TRBV7-2 and TRBJ2-7; no firm D call. Trimming shortened V by 5 bases and J by 5 bases, and 13 bases separated the two germline ends. Germline V CDR1 and CDR2: SGHTA, FQGNSA. The CDR3 is made up of 13 amino acids. The CDR3 here is CASSRPSLNEQYF. The CDR3 bases are TGTGCCAGCAGCCGCCCCAGCTTAAACGAGCAGTACTTC.

In this sample, this clonotype turned up a few times. The chain carries TRBV12-3 or TRBV12-4 and TRBJ2-2; no clear D gene. V lost 6 bases and J lost 10, with 15 bases in between. This CDR3 spans 13 amino acids. CDR3 DNA: TGTGCCAGCAGGCCCCGACCTCGTTCGGAGCTGTTTTTT. It encodes CASRPRPRSELFF.

This chain uses TRBV27 with TRBJ2-1; TRBD2 matches 8 bases. V shed 6 bases, J shed 0 bases, and the junction held 7 bases outside the gene matches. There are 16 residues in the CDR3. Germline V lookup: CDR1 MNHEY, CDR2 SMNVEV (reference sequence). The CDR3 DNA sequence: TGTGCCAGCAGCTCATTACTAGCGGCCTCCTACAATGAGCAGTTCTTC. Protein sequence: CASSSLLAASYNEQFF.

The rearrangement links TRBV12-3 or TRBV12-4 to TRBJ2-3; the D is unclear. The CDR3 spans 11 residues. Trimming left V 3 bases short and J 10 bases short, with 8 bases between. CDR3 nucleotides: TGTGCCAGCAGTTTTACTCGGGCGCAGTATTTT. Amino acids: CASSFTRAQYF.